One and the same sample provided the 2 T cell receptor beta chains below, sequenced in a study of T cell repertoires in cytomegalovirus infection. TCRdb reprocessed the reads via MiXCR and lists one record per CDR3 protein. The sample contains a few hundred thousand distinct CDR3 sequences, more than 8% of which appear only once. The specimen sequenced was PBMCs. These receptors came from a human donor in good health (CMV status not recorded). Some clones in this sample may be carry-over from other donors' samples.

J is TRBJ1-1 and V is TRBV6-1; D gene unclear. The CDR3 consists of 13 residues. The V gene's germline CDR1 is MNHNS and CDR2 SASEGT. Trimming removed 6 bases at V and 6 bases at J, with 14 bases between. The CDR3 protein is CASRPPNAAEAFF. For the CDR3, the DNA is TGTGCCAGCAGACCGCCTAATGCCGCTGAAGCTTTCTTT.

This clonotype appeared many times. The chain links TRBV7-2 to TRBJ2-3, with TRBD2 identical over 9 bases. In germline, CDR1 is SGHTA, CDR2 FQGNSA. The CDR3 contains 17 residues. The V and J ends lost 0 bases and 4 bases, in that order; junction bases with no gene match: 8. CDR3 amino acids: CASSLALLAGDADTQYF. The CDR3 bases are TGTGCCAGCAGCTTAGCGCTGTTAGCGGGGGATGCAGATACGCAGTATTTT.